This entry lists 8 T cell receptor beta chains sequenced from one sample in a study of monozygotic twins with inflammatory bowel disease. Reprocessing the 5' RACE reads, TCRdb reports a single entry for every CDR3 protein and omits DNA. The ten most abundant clones cover 2.6% of a sample with more than 300,000 distinct CDR3 sequences. Sample: blood. Receptor source: a human donor with ulcerative colitis or Crohn's disease, or a healthy co-twin of an affected twin (not recorded which).

The chain carries TRBV15 and TRBJ1-2. CDR3 length equals 13 residues. Germline loops: CDR1 LNHNV, CDR2 YYDKDF (reference sequence). The CDR3 spells CATSPRGDYGYTF.

This rearrangement joins TRBV6-6 to TRBJ1-6. This CDR3 has 12 residues. CDR1 is MNHNY, CDR2 SVGAGI, per germline (reference sequence). CDR3 protein: CASRQNNSPLHF.

This rearrangement joins TRBV24-1 to TRBJ2-5; TCRdb lists TRBD1, though no DNA is available to test this call. CDR3 length equals 15 residues. Germline CDR1 KGHDR, CDR2 SFDVKD. CDR3: CATSDPGQYQETQYF.

The chain recombines TRBV12-3 or TRBV12-4 with TRBJ2-3. The CDR3 totals 18 residues. This chain's CDR3 is CASSLSSVDTPSTDTQYF.

The chain links TRBV29-1 to TRBJ1-1; TCRdb's D call of TRBD1 is untestable without DNA. Germline assignment: CDR1 SQVTM and CDR2 ANQGSEA. The CDR3 consists of 14 residues. The CDR3: CSVGGGTEFAEAFF. The complete variable domain, with remaining parts taken from reference TRBV29-1 and TRBJ1-1, reads SAVISQKPSRDICQRGTSLTIQCQVDSQVTMMFWYRQQPGQSLTLIATANQGSEATYESGFVIDKFPISRPNLTFSTLTVSNMSPEDSSIYLCSVGGGTEFAEAFFGQGTRLTVV.

J is TRBJ2-1 and V is TRBV15; as DNA is missing, the TRBD1 call by TCRdb cannot be tested. Germline-derived CDR1 and CDR2 are LNHNV and YYDKDF (reference sequence). The CDR3 covers 15 residues. The CDR3 protein is CATSEDRGNYNEQFF.

V and J are TRBV20-1 and TRBJ2-1. The CDR3 runs to 15 residues. Germline V CDR1 and CDR2: DFQATT, SNEGSKA (reference sequence). The CDR3 here is CSARASGVSYNEQFF.

The CDR3 reads CASSHIGAVGEKLFF. The rearrangement joins TRBV4-1 to TRBJ1-4; absent DNA, TCRdb's TRBD1 call cannot be checked. This CDR3 region has 15 residues. Germline V gene lookup returns CDR1 MGHRA and CDR2 YSYEKL.